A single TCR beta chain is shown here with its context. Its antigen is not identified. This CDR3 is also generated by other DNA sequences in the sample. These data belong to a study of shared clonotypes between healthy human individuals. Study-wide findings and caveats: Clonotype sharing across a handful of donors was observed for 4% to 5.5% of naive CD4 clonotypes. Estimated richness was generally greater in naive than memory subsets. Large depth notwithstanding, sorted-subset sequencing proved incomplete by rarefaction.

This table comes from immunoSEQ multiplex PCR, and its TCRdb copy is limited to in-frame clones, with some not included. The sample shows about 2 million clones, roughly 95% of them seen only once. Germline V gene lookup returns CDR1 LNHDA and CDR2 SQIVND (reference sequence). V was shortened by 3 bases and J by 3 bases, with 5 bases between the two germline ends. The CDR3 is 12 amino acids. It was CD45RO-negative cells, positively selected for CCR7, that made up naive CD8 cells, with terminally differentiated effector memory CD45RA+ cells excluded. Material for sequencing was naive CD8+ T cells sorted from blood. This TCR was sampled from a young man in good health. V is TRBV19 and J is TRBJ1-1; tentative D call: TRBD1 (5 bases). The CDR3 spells CASSIRDTEAFF. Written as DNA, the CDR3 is TGTGCCAGTAGTATCAGGGACACTGAAGCTTTCTTT. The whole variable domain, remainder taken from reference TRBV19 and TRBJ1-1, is DGGITQSPKYLFRKEGQNVTLSCEQNLNHDAMYWYRQDPGQGLRLIYYSQIVNDFQKGDIAEGYSVSREKKESFPLTVTSAQKNPTAFYLCASSIRDTEAFFGQGTRLTVV.